Below, 11 T cell receptor beta chains from the same sample are listed, as sequenced in a study of blood T cell repertoires in COVID-19. Libraries were prepared by immunoSEQ multiplex PCR; TCRdb keeps only in-frame clonotypes and omits some of them. Of around 28,000 clones listed, around nine tenths are singletons. Sequencing was performed on peripheral blood. These TCRs come from a human donor in a cohort sampled during active COVID-19.

The chain combines TRBV28 with TRBJ1-1; no firm D call. V shed 6 bases and J shed 2 bases, with 4 bases lying between them. The CDR3 is 11 residues long. CDR1 is MDHEN, CDR2 SYDVKM, per germline. The CDR3 reads CASRLNTEAFF. CDR3 DNA sequence: TGTGCCAGCAGACTTAACACTGAAGCTTTCTTT.

The chain uses TRBV5-1 and TRBJ2-7; D possibly corresponds to TRBD1 (6 bases). The CDR3 runs 14 residues. CDR1 is SGHRS and CDR2 is YFSETQ in the germline V gene. V shed 0 bases and J shed 2 bases, with 9 bases lying between them. The CDR3 protein is CASSLGGRAYEQYF. In DNA form, the CDR3 reads TGCGCCAGCAGCTTGGGGGGGCGTGCCTACGAGCAGTACTTC.

The chain combines TRBV2 with TRBJ2-7, with D hard to call. Germline CDR1 is SNHLY and CDR2 is FYNNEI. The CDR3 is 13 residues long. V gave up 4 bases and J gave up 3 bases, with 10 bases separating them. CDR3 sequence (DNA): TGTGCCAGCAGTGTACAACAGTTCTACGAGCAGTACTTC. Protein sequence: CASSVQQFYEQYF.

The chain carries TRBV19 and TRBJ2-6; a weak D match, TRBD1 (5 bases). Germline lookup yields CDR1 LNHDA and CDR2 SQIVND (reference sequence). This CDR3 comprises 16 residues. V lost 0 bases, J lost 4 bases, and 10 bases lay in between. CDR3 sequence reads: CASSIEAGSGANVLTF. CDR3 DNA: TGTGCCAGTAGTATAGAGGCAGGGTCCGGGGCCAACGTCCTGACTTTC.

The gene calls are TRBV7-2 and TRBJ2-3; 7 bases map to TRBD2. Germline assignment: CDR1 SGHTA and CDR2 FQGNSA. The trim removed 5 bases at V and 2 bases at J, leaving 4 bases unmatched. The CDR3 has 14 amino acids. The CDR3 reads CASSPGDYTDTQYF. CDR3 coding DNA: TGTGCCAGCAGCCCGGGGGACTACACAGATACGCAGTATTTT.

V is TRBV7-2 and J is TRBJ2-7; tentative D call: TRBD1 (5 bases). This CDR3 is built from 15 residues. Germline V CDR1 and CDR2: SGHTA, FQGNSA. V lost 0 bases and J 0 bases, leaving 9 bases between the germline ends. DNA of the CDR3: TGTGCCAGCAGCTTAGCGGGGCGGAACTCCTACGAGCAGTACTTC. Protein product: CASSLAGRNSYEQYF.

V is TRBV6-5 and J is TRBJ1-2; D gene ambiguous. Germline values: CDR1 MNHEY, CDR2 SVGAGI. The V end was cut by 7 bases, the J end by 2 bases, with 11 bases between. This CDR3 is built from 13 residues. Here the CDR3 DNA reads TGTGCCAGCACCACGAGGGCGAACTATGGCTACACCTTC. It encodes CASTTRANYGYTF.

The CDR3 spells CASSLGQGLTNEKLFF. CDR3 sequence (DNA): TGCGCCAGCAGCTTGGGACAGGGGTTAACTAATGAAAAACTGTTTTTT. This sequence joins TRBV5-1 and TRBJ1-4; TRBD1 aligns across 8 bases. V shed 0 bases, J shed 1 base, and the junction held 2 bases outside the gene matches. The CDR3 contains 16 residues. Per the germline V gene, CDR1 is SGHRS and CDR2 is YFSETQ.

The chain combines TRBV5-1 with TRBJ2-4; no clear D gene. The length of the CDR3 is 14 residues. CDR1 is SGHRS and CDR2 is YFSETQ in the germline V gene. V shed 1 base and J shed 0 bases, with 5 bases lying between them. The CDR3 bases are TGCGCCAGCAGCTTGAGCCTAGCCAAAAACATTCAGTACTTC. This gives the protein CASSLSLAKNIQYF.

J is TRBJ1-2 and V is TRBV5-6; D remains unclear. CDR3 length: 12 residues. CDR1 SGHDT and CDR2 YYEEEE come from the germline V gene. Trimming shortened V by 2 bases and J by 7 bases, and 9 bases separated the two germline ends. In DNA form, the CDR3 reads TGTGCCAGCAGCTTACCCTCTAGTGGCTACACCTTC. Translated: CASSLPSSGYTF.

V usage is TRBV7-9 and J usage is TRBJ2-7, with D maybe TRBD1 (5 bases). This CDR3 has 15 residues. Germline V gene lookup returns CDR1 SEHNR and CDR2 FQNEAQ (reference sequence). V was shortened by 0 bases and J by 0 bases, with 9 bases between the two germline ends. CDR3 DNA sequence: TGTGCCAGCAGCTTAGCGCTGACAGCCTCCTACGAGCAGTACTTC. Protein: CASSLALTASYEQYF.